This TCR beta chain was identified in a study of patients and donors after allogeneic stem cell transplantation. A single record per CDR3 protein comes from TCRdb applying MiXCR to the RT-PCR reads. The sample includes under 30,000 distinct CDR3 sequences, 7.5% to 9% of them seen just once. As regards this clonotype: At one end, the junction sequence differs from germline, possibly due to a read error.

CDR3 size: 14 residues. The germline gives CDR1 SEHNR, CDR2 FQNEAQ (reference sequence). The chain couples TRBV7-9 to TRBJ1-2; TRBD1 aligns across 8 bases. Sequenced sample: blood, either unsorted or a sorted T cell fraction (not recorded which). This sequence originates from a human donor who was either an allogeneic HSCT recipient or a stem cell or donor lymphocyte infusion donor (not recorded which). It is not recorded whose cells these are; they may come from a transplant donor. CDR3 sequence: CSSSPGTGYYGYTF. CDR3 coding DNA: TGTTCCAGCAGCCCCGGGACAGGATACTATGGCTACACCTTC.